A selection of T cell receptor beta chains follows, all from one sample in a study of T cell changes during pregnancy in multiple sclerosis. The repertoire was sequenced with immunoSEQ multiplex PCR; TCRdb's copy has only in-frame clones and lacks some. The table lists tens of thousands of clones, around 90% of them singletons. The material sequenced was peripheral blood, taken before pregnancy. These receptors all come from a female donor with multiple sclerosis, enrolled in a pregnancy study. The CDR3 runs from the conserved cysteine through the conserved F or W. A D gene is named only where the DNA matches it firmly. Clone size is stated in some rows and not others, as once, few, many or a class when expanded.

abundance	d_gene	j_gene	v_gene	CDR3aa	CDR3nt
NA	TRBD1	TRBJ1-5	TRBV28	CASRRAGTAGQPQHF	TGTGCCAGCAGACGCGCCGGGACAGCAGGACAGCCCCAGCATTTT
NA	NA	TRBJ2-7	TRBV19	CASSRGLEASYEQYF	TGTGCCAGTAGCCGAGGACTTGAGGCTAGCTACGAGCAGTACTTC
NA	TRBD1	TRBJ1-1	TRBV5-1	CASSVDGQGPTEAFF	TGCGCCAGCAGCGTCGACGGACAGGGACCAACTGAAGCTTTCTTT
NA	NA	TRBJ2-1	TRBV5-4	CASSMPGQRDNEQFF	TGTGCCAGCAGCATGCCGGGACAAAGGGACAATGAGCAGTTCTTC
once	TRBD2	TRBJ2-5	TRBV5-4	CASSLVGGETQYF	TGTGCCAGCAGCTTGGTGGGGGGGGAGACCCAGTACTTC
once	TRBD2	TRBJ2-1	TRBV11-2	CASTPGLAGAWGNEQFF	TGTGCCAGCACCCCAGGACTAGCGGGAGCATGGGGGAATGAGCAGTTCTTC
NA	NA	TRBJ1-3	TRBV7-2	CASSARQGNTIYF	TGTGCCAGCAGCGCTCGACAGGGAAACACCATATATTTT
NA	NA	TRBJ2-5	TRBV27	CASSRVRARDYQETQYF	TGTGCCAGCAGCCGCGTAAGAGCTAGGGACTACCAAGAGACCCAGTACTTC
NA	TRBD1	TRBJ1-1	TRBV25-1	CASRMTGVTEAFF	TGTGCCAGCAGAATGACAGGGGTCACTGAAGCTTTCTTT
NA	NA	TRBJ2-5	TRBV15	CATSRGSGPETQYF	TGTGCCACCAGCAGAGGGTCAGGCCCAGAGACCCAGTACTTC
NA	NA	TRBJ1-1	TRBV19	CASSIARATEAFF	TGTGCCAGTAGTATAGCCAGGGCCACTGAAGCTTTCTTT
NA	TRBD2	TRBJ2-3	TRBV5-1	CASSLSLAGSTDTQYF	TGCGCCAGCAGCTTGTCACTAGCGGGGAGCACAGATACGCAGTATTTT
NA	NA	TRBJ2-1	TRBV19	CASTQGRGYNEQFF	TGTGCCAGTACCCAGGGAAGGGGTTACAATGAGCAGTTCTTC
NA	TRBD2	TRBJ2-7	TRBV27	CASSTNWGRAYEQYF	TGTGCCAGCAGTACGAATTGGGGGAGGGCCTACGAGCAGTACTTC
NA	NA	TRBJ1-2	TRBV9	CASSVVYETNYGYTF	TGTGCCAGCAGCGTAGTGTACGAGACTAACTATGGCTACACCTTC
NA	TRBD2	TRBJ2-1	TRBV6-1	CASSEMLAGGYEQFF	TGTGCCAGCAGTGAAATGCTAGCGGGAGGGTATGAGCAGTTCTTC
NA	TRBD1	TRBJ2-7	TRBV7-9	CASSPRDRAYEQYF	TGTGCCAGCAGCCCACGGGACAGGGCCTACGAGCAGTACTTC
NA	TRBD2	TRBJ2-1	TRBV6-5	CASSYWREGNNEQFF	TGTGCCAGCAGTTACTGGCGGGAGGGAAACAATGAGCAGTTCTTC
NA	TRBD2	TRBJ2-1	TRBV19	CASSIIRAGGRGDEQFF	TGTGCCAGTAGTATCATCCGAGCGGGAGGAAGGGGGGATGAGCAGTTCTTC
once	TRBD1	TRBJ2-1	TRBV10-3	CAISNEIDRGRNEQFF	TGTGCCATCAGCAACGAGATTGACAGGGGGCGGAATGAGCAGTTCTTC
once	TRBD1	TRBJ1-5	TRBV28	CASSFLRDRVYYQPQHF	TGTGCCAGCAGTTTTCTCCGGGACAGGGTATATTATCAGCCCCAGCATTTT
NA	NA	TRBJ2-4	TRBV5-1	CASQLRPGSAKNIQYF	TGCGCCAGCCAGCTTCGACCCGGGAGCGCCAAAAACATTCAGTACTTC
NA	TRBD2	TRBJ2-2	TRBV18	CASSPLTGLAGSNTGELFF	TGTGCCAGCTCACCACTTACCGGGCTAGCGGGTTCGAACACCGGGGAGCTGTTTTTT
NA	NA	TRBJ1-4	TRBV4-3	CASSQDGRIQGQEKLFF	TGCGCCAGCAGCCAAGATGGGAGGATCCAGGGTCAAGAAAAACTGTTTTTT
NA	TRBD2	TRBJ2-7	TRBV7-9	CASSILQLAGEQYF	TGTGCCAGCAGCATCCTTCAACTAGCGGGCGAGCAGTACTTC
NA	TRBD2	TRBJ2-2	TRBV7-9	CASIRGAGSGGELFF	TGTGCCAGCATTCGGGGAGCGGGATCCGGCGGGGAGCTGTTTTTT
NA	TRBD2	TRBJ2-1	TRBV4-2	CASSQDDPAGYNEQFF	TGTGCCAGCAGCCAAGATGACCCAGCGGGATACAATGAGCAGTTCTTC
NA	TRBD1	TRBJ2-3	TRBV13	CATTRDSGTDTQYF	TGTGCTACAACTCGGGACAGTGGCACAGATACGCAGTATTTT
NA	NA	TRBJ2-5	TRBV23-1	CASSPPGKETQYF	TGCGCCAGCAGTCCACCAGGGAAAGAGACCCAGTACTTC
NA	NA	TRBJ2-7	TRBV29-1	CSVARSYEQYF	TGCAGCGTTGCGCGTTCCTACGAGCAGTACTTC
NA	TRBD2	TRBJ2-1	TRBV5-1	CASSETSDNEQFF	TGCGCCAGCAGCGAGACTAGCGACAATGAGCAGTTCTTC
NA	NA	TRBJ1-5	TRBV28	CASSPVGSPNQPQHF	TGTGCCAGCAGCCCGGTGGGCTCCCCCAATCAGCCCCAGCATTTT
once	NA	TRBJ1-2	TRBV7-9	CASSLSGTFGYTF	TGTGCCAGCAGCTTAAGTGGGACTTTTGGCTACACCTTC